Reported below is one T cell receptor beta chain. Original methodology: Amplification from reference gene primers served as the basis for estimated nucleated cell counts. TCRdb's table, derived via immunoSEQ multiplex PCR, lists solely in-frame clones and lacks some. V and J calls and clone size are copied from that table; D and trimming were computed from the DNA. Among 120,000 or so clones listed, approximately 80% were seen once. The data stem from a study of blood T cell repertoires in COVID-19. Study details: Sites in the United States, Italy and Spain provided acute and convalescent COVID-19 samples. Sources were T cells, B-cell-depleted T cells, or PBMCs; the material itself was cDNA or gDNA.

This sequence originates from a woman in her seventies with acute or convalescent COVID-19. Sequencing was performed on peripheral blood.

The CDR3 DNA reads TGCGCCAGCAGCTTAGATCAGGGGTTCTACGAGCAGTACTTC. This encodes CASSLDQGFYEQYF. The J gene is TRBJ2-7, the V gene TRBV5-1, with a tentative D call TRBD1 (6 bases). This CDR3 comprises 14 residues. CDR1 is SGHRS and CDR2 is YFSETQ in the germline V gene. Trimming removed 2 bases at V and 3 bases at J, with 12 bases between.